The sequence of this TCR beta chain was determined in a study of beta chain features in type 1 diabetes. Findings of the study overall: The study found that naive, central memory and Treg TCRB repertoires appeared more similar in patients than in healthy donors. More deletions and fewer insertions at VDJ junctions were found in patients with type 1 diabetes. PCR might favor shorter templates, equally in patients and controls.

This clone has more than one count but fewer than ten. The antigen is undetermined. This CDR3 has 15 residues. Germline V gene sequence: CDR1 SEHNR, CDR2 FQNEAQ (reference sequence). V trimming: 5 bases; J trimming: 0 bases; junction bases outside the gene matches: 4. The sequenced template was cDNA made from the entire isolated RNA. The read count averaged around 3.6 million across naive, central memory and regulatory T cell samples. Clones were read by immunoSEQ multiplex PCR, and TCRdb kept only the in-frame ones, dropping some. The profile shows 140,000 to 150,000 clones, more than 9% of them singletons.

Sequenced material: naive CD4+ T cells from blood. The sequence derives from a man aged 18 to 29 in good health. J is TRBJ2-1 and V is TRBV7-9, with 7 nucleotides matching TRBD1. DNA of the CDR3: TGTGCCAGCAGCGTGGGACAGACCTCCTACAATGAGCAGTTCTTC. Its protein is CASSVGQTSYNEQFF.